The 28 T cell receptor beta chains below all came from one sample that was sequenced in a study of post-analysis software for immune sequencing data. Study-level findings and limits: Patients carried five TRBV segments more frequently than controls did, and TRBV5-6, TRBV5-1 and TRBV20-1 were among them.

Carried by the TCR beta cDNA libraries were unique molecular identifiers. TCRdb called the PCR reads again in MiXCR, with one record for every CDR3 protein. Among more than 500,000 distinct CDR3 sequences, 30% to 40% were seen once, and the ten largest hold around 5.9%. No antigen is known for these receptors. Sequencing input: blood. Receptor source: a girl aged 2-17 years with multiple sclerosis.

This clonotype was counted only a few times. The J gene is TRBJ2-7, the V gene TRBV4-1; D is ambiguous. The V end lost 1 base, the J end lost 3 bases, and 16 bases lay between the germline ends. Germline V gene data show CDR1 as MGHRA and CDR2 as YSYEKL. There are 16 residues in the CDR3. CDR3 coding DNA: TGCGCCAGCAGCCAAGTGAGAGGAGAACGCGGCTACGAGCAGTACTTC. Translated: CASSQVRGERGYEQYF.

In its sample, this clonotype was seen a few times. The chain employs TRBV29-1 and TRBJ2-2, with D perhaps TRBD2 (6 bases). V was pared by 6 bases and J by 6 bases, with 11 bases between. This CDR3 is built from 12 residues. Germline CDR1 SQVTM, CDR2 ANQGSEA. For the CDR3, the DNA is TGCAGCGTGCGACTAGATTCCGGGGAGCTGTTTTTT. It codes for CSVRLDSGELFF.

The chain couples TRBV28 to TRBJ2-7; D is possibly TRBD2 (6 bases). Per germline, CDR1 MDHEN and CDR2 SYDVKM. Trimming left V 4 bases short and J 7 bases short, with 11 bases between. The CDR3 consists of 12 residues. As DNA, the CDR3 is TGTGCCAGCAGTTCGGGGGTTTGGGAGCAGTACTTC. It specifies CASSSGVWEQYF.

In regard to this clonotype: A read error may produce the germline difference seen at one junction end. V and J are TRBV6-5 and TRBJ2-3; TRBD1 agrees at 7 bases. The CDR3 has 15 amino acids. The germline V gene has CDR1 MNHEY and CDR2 SVGAGI. The CDR3 DNA reads as TGTGCCGGCAGTGACGGACTTAGGGGGCCAGATACGCAGTATTTT. It specifies CAGSDGLRGPDTQYF.

The chain recombines TRBV6-5 with TRBJ1-6, with 7 bases fitting TRBD1. Germline-derived CDR1 and CDR2 are MNHEY and SVGAGI. There are 15 residues in the CDR3. Trimming removed 2 bases from V and 10 bases from J; junction bases left unmatched: 8. The CDR3 region is CASSYPTGSHSPLHF. Here the CDR3 DNA reads TGTGCCAGCAGTTACCCGACAGGGTCCCACTCACCCCTCCACTTT.

V gene TRBV20-1 combines with J gene TRBJ1-4; D ambiguous. The CDR3 runs to 14 residues. Trimming pared 3 bases from V and 0 bases from J, leaving 8 bases between. CDR1 and CDR2 (germline): DFQATT, SNEGSKA (reference sequence). This chain's CDR3 is CSARSAATNEKLFF. For the CDR3, the DNA is TGCAGTGCTAGGTCGGCTGCAACTAATGAAAAACTGTTTTTT.

The chain couples TRBV20-1 to TRBJ2-5; D remains ambiguous. Between the trimmed V and J ends, which lost 1 base and 4 bases, there was a span of 10 bases. This CDR3 is 13 amino acids long. CDR1 DFQATT and CDR2 SNEGSKA come from the germline V gene (reference sequence). CDR3 protein: CSARGSGVETQYF. CDR3 in DNA: TGCAGTGCTAGAGGTTCAGGTGTAGAGACCCAGTACTTC.

The chain combines TRBV2 with TRBJ2-2; a possible D gene is TRBD2 (6 bases). The CDR3 has 15 residues. Germline assignment: CDR1 SNHLY and CDR2 FYNNEI. Trimming cost V 2 bases and J 4 bases, with 11 bases left between them. This CDR3 reads CASSEPGLSTGELFF. The CDR3, as DNA: TGTGCCAGCAGTGAACCGGGACTGAGCACCGGGGAGCTGTTTTTT.

The rearrangement links TRBV18 to TRBJ2-5, with TRBD2 as a possible D gene (6 bases). V was shortened by 0 bases and J by 7 bases, with 12 bases between the two germline ends. The CDR3 has 14 residues. Germline-derived CDR1 and CDR2 are KGHSH and LQKENI. CDR3 loop: CASSPPEGLGTQYF. CDR3 DNA: TGTGCCAGCTCACCACCTGAGGGACTGGGGACCCAGTACTTC.

V usage is TRBV27 and J usage is TRBJ2-3; 15 bases map to TRBD2. V shed 5 bases, J shed 1 base, and the junction held 7 bases outside the gene matches. There are 18 residues in the CDR3. Germline-derived CDR1 and CDR2 are MNHEY and SMNVEV (reference sequence). CDR3 bases: TGTGCCAGCAGTCCTCGGACTAGCGGGGGGGCTGGCACAGATACGCAGTATTTT. Protein sequence: CASSPRTSGGAGTDTQYF.

This sequence joins TRBV3-1 and TRBJ1-2, with 7 bases fitting TRBD1. The V gene's germline CDR1 is LGHDT and CDR2 YNNKEL (reference sequence). Trimming took 5 bases from V and 4 from J; bases not matched to a gene: 4. CDR3 length equals 13 residues. CDR3 residues: CASSDRAPYGYTF. As DNA, the CDR3 is TGTGCCAGCAGCGACAGGGCCCCCTATGGCTACACCTTC.

Points on this clonotype: The CDR3 ends on some other residue instead of the conserved phenylalanine or tryptophan, so this is likely a read error. The gene calls are TRBV5-1 and TRBJ2-7, with 11 bases matching TRBD1. Germline CDR1 is SGHRS and CDR2 is YFSETQ. Losses at the gene ends were 3 bases for V and 3 bases for J; bases not matched to a gene: 8. The CDR3 runs 16 residues. CDR3 protein: CASSSITGTGGYEQYS. The CDR3 DNA reads TGCGCCAGCAGCTCGATAACCGGGACAGGGGGCTACGAGCAGTACTCC.

This clonotype has more than one count but fewer than ten. The chain is built from TRBV7-9 and TRBJ1-1, with 8 bases lining up with TRBD1. The junction had 3 bases not matched to a gene; V was cut back by 5 bases and J by 1 base. CDR1 SEHNR and CDR2 FQNEAQ come from the germline V gene (reference sequence). CDR3 length: 14 amino acids. The DNA for the CDR3 is TGTGCCAGCAGCGCGGACAGGGCGAACACTGAAGCTTTCTTT. Amino acid sequence: CASSADRANTEAFF.

This clonotype was seen only a few times. This CDR3 reads CASSVLVGQGQETQYF. CDR3 coding DNA: TGTGCCAGCAGTGTCCTAGTAGGACAGGGGCAAGAGACCCAGTACTTC. The chain uses TRBV27 and TRBJ2-5, with 9 positions matching TRBD1. J was trimmed by 2 bases and V by 5 bases; bases with no gene match: 9. The CDR3 consists of 16 residues. Looked up from germline, CDR1 is MNHEY and CDR2 is SMNVEV (reference sequence).

J is TRBJ2-7 and V is TRBV10-3, with D perhaps matching TRBD1 or TRBD2 (5 bases each). The CDR3 covers 16 residues. With 4 bases removed from V and 8 bases from J, the gap between germline ends came to 24 bases. The germline CDR1 and CDR2 sequences are ENHRY and SYGVKD. The CDR3 protein is CAISGRQKRDLRKQYF. In DNA form, the CDR3 reads TGTGCCATCAGTGGGCGACAGAAACGGGACCTACGGAAGCAGTACTTC.

In this sample, this clonotype turned up a few times. DNA for the CDR3: TGCAGCGTTCTCTGGGGAAATGAAAAACTGTTTTTT. It yields the protein CSVLWGNEKLFF. V gene TRBV29-1 combines with J gene TRBJ1-4, with D unresolved. The V gene's germline CDR1 is SQVTM and CDR2 ANQGSEA. The V end lost 5 bases, the J end lost 5 bases, and 9 bases lay between the germline ends. There are 12 residues in the CDR3.

V is TRBV4-2 and J is TRBJ2-3, with 10 bases matching TRBD1. In germline, CDR1 is LGHNA, CDR2 YNFKEQ. V shed 1 base and J 2 bases; nucleotides not matched to a gene: 6. This CDR3 contains 17 residues. CDR3 bases: TGTGCCAGCAGCCAAGTTGGGACAGGGGAGTCCACAGATACGCAGTATTTT. Its protein is CASSQVGTGESTDTQYF.

The V gene is TRBV5-1, the J gene TRBJ2-7; unclear D gene. The CDR3 consists of 13 residues. V lost 0 bases to trimming and J lost 3 bases, with 7 bases between them. CDR1 is SGHRS and CDR2 is YFSETQ in the germline V gene. CDR3 protein: CASSLVPNYEQYF. DNA for the CDR3: TGCGCCAGCAGCTTGGTTCCAAACTACGAGCAGTACTTC.

The genes are TRBV5-6 and TRBJ2-1, with D perhaps TRBD2 (6 bases). TRBJ2-7 explains the end of the DNA better; the J call may be wrong. In germline, CDR1 is SGHDT, CDR2 YYEEEE. This CDR3 comprises 16 residues. The CDR3 reads CASSLAAGRTYNEQYF. The CDR3 DNA follows: TGTGCCAGCAGCTTGGCGGCAGGGAGGACCTACAATGAGCAGTACTTC.

As regards this clonotype: A much larger clone sits a single nucleotide away, making a read error possible. Here the CDR3 DNA reads TGTGCCAGCAGCTTGACGGCAGAAATCTATGGCTACACCTTC. This gives the protein CASSLTAEIYGYTF. The chain recombines TRBV7-9 with TRBJ1-2; no reliable D call. Germline lookup yields CDR1 SEHNR and CDR2 FQNEAQ (reference sequence). The CDR3 covers 14 residues. V gave up 3 bases and J gave up 4 bases, with 12 bases separating them.

This clonotype was recorded a few times. CDR3 DNA sequence: TGCAGTGCTAGAGATTGGCTAGCGGACTCCTACGAGCAGTACTTC. Residues: CSARDWLADSYEQYF. The chain employs TRBV20-1 and TRBJ2-7, with 7 bases matching TRBD2. Losses at the gene ends were 0 bases for V and 0 bases for J; bases not matched to a gene: 5. Germline loops: CDR1 DFQATT, CDR2 SNEGSKA (reference sequence). This CDR3 contains 15 residues.

The chain is built from TRBV5-1 and TRBJ2-1; D may be TRBD2 (5 bases). The CDR3 has 13 amino acids. Between the trimmed V and J ends, which lost 5 bases and 0 bases, there was a span of 6 bases. From germline, CDR1 is SGHRS and CDR2 YFSETQ. CDR3 in amino acids: CASRAGSYNEQFF. CDR3 DNA: TGCGCCAGCAGGGCGGGCTCCTACAATGAGCAGTTCTTC.

The rearrangement joins TRBV12-3 or TRBV12-4 to TRBJ2-1, with D uncertain. The CDR3 is 13 residues long. V was pared by 6 bases and J by 4 bases, with 10 bases between. CDR3 DNA: TGTGCCAGCAGCATCGGGTCATACAATGAGCAGTTCTTC. This gives the protein CASSIGSYNEQFF.

This clonotype turned up a few times. The chain combines TRBV5-1 with TRBJ2-1; TRBD1 matches at 10 bases. J lost 0 bases, V lost 9 bases, and 6 bases had no gene match. CDR3 size: 15 residues. Germline V gene sequence: CDR1 SGHRS, CDR2 YFSETQ. This CDR3 reads CATTTGGFSYNEQFF. Here the CDR3 DNA reads TGCGCCACGACGACAGGGGGCTTCTCCTACAATGAGCAGTTCTTC.

This clonotype showed up just a few times. The rearrangement links TRBV3-1 to TRBJ2-3; no clear D gene. V shed 0 bases and J shed 2 bases, with 18 bases lying between them. The CDR3 contains 18 residues. Germline CDR1 is LGHDT and CDR2 is YNNKEL (reference sequence). CDR3 loop: CASSQDPPTYSSTDTQYF. The CDR3 bases are TGTGCCAGCAGCCAAGATCCCCCCACGTACAGTTCCACAGATACGCAGTATTTT.

The J gene is TRBJ2-3, the V gene TRBV7-6, with D perhaps being TRBD1 or TRBD2 (5 bases each). V shed 4 bases and J shed 6 bases, with 14 bases lying between them. CDR3 length: 14 residues. Germline CDR1 SGHVS, CDR2 FNYEAQ. CDR3 sequence reads: CASSSPIGADTQYF. DNA for the CDR3: TGTGCCAGCAGCTCCCCTATCGGGGCTGATACGCAGTATTTT.

This clonotype was counted between two and nine times. The chain couples TRBV29-1 to TRBJ1-1; D remains unclear. V was shortened by 3 bases and J by 6 bases, with 8 bases between the two germline ends. The CDR3 sequence is 11 residues long. Germline loops: CDR1 SQVTM, CDR2 ANQGSEA. CDR3 residues: CSVDLGAEAFF. The CDR3 nucleotides read TGCAGCGTTGACCTGGGCGCTGAAGCTTTCTTT.

The chain recombines TRBV10-2 with TRBJ2-3; D remains unclear. The V end was cut by 4 bases, the J end by 0 bases, with 11 bases between. Germline lookup yields CDR1 WSHSY and CDR2 SAAADI. The CDR3 sequence is 15 residues long. CDR3 coding DNA: TGCGCCAGCAGTGGTACAGCCGCTAGCACAGATACGCAGTATTTT. The encoded protein is CASSGTAASTDTQYF.